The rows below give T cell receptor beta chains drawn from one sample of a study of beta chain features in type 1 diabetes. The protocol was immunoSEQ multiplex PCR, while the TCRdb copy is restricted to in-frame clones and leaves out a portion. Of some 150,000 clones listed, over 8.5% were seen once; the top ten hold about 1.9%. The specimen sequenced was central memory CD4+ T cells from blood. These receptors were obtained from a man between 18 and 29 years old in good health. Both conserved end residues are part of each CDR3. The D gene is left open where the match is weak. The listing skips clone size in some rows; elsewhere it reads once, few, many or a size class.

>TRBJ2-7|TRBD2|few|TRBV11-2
TGTGCCAGCAGCTTAGGGATGACTAGCGGGAGGGCCTACGAGCAGTACTTC
CASSLGMTSGRAYEQYF
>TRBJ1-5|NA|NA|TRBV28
TGTGCCAGCAGTTATAGCAATCAGCCCCAGCATTTT
CASSYSNQPQHF
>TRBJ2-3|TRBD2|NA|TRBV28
TGTGCCAGCAGCGGGGGGACTAGCCCAGATACGCAGTATTTT
CASSGGTSPDTQYF
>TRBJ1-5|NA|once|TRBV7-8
TGTGCCAGCAGCCCAAGAAGCGAGGTCCTCGGTCAGCCCCAGCATTTT
CASSPRSEVLGQPQHF
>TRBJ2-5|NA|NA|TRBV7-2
TGTGCCAGCAGCTCGACAGCGAGAGGAGAGACCCAGTACTTC
CASSSTARGETQYF
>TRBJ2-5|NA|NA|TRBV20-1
TGCAGTGCTTTTCAAGAGACCCAGTACTTC
CSAFQETQYF
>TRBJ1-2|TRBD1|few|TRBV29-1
TGCAGCGTTCAACCGGACAGGGGCGGCTACACCTTC
CSVQPDRGGYTF
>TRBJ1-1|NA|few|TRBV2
TGTGCCAGCAGCAGGGTTATGAACACTGAAGCTTTCTTT
CASSRVMNTEAFF
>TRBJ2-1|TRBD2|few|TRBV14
TGTGCCAGCAGCCATAGCGGGCGTAACAATGAGCAGTTCTTC
CASSHSGRNNEQFF
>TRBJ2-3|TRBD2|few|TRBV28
TGTGCCACCAACCTTCAGCGGGGTAGCACAGATACGCAGTATTTT
CATNLQRGSTDTQYF
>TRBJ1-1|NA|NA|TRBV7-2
TGTGCCAGCAGCCGGACCCTCACTGAAGCTTTCTTT
CASSRTLTEAFF
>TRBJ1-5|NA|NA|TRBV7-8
TGTGCCAGCAGCTTACTGGACATGAGCAATCAGCCCCAGCATTTT
CASSLLDMSNQPQHF
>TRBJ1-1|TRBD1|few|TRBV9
TGTGCCAGCAGCGCCCAGACAGGGGCTGAAGCTTTCTTT
CASSAQTGAEAFF
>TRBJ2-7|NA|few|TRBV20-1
TGCAGTGCTAGCGACAACTACGAGCAGTACTTC
CSASDNYEQYF
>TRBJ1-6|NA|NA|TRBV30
TGTGCCTGGGCCCCAGGGCCTAATTCACCCCTCCACTTT
CAWAPGPNSPLHF
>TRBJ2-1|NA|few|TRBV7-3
TGTGCCAGCAGCTTAGCGGCTAGCTCCTACAATGAGCAGTTCTTC
CASSLAASSYNEQFF
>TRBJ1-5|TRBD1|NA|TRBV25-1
TGTGCCAGCAGTGAATCTGTAGGGACAGATTCCCAGCATTTT
CASSESVGTDSQHF
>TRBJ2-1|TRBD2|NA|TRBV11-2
TGTGCCAGCAGCAATCCCCGGCTAGCGGGAGTTGAGCAGTTCTTC
CASSNPRLAGVEQFF
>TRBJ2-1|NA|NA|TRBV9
TGTGCCAGCAGCCCTCTCGGGGGGCGGAATGAGCAGTTCTTC
CASSPLGGRNEQFF
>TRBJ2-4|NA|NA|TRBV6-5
TGTGCCAGCAGTTACGGGGGGCGCCCCGACATTCAGTACTTC
CASSYGGRPDIQYF
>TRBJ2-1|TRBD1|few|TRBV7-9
TGTGCCAGCAGCCGACAGGGATTTTCTTTCAATGAGCAGTTCTTC
CASSRQGFSFNEQFF
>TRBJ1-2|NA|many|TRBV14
TGTGCCAGCAGCCAAGATCTTCTTGGCTACGGCTACACCTTC
CASSQDLLGYGYTF
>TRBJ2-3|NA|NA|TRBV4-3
TGCGCCAGCAGCCAAGTGGGGACAGATACGCAGTATTTT
CASSQVGTDTQYF
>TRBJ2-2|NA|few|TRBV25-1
TGTGCCAGTGCGGGGCCCGGGGGCGGGGAGCTGTTTTTT
CASAGPGGGELFF
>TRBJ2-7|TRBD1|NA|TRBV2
TGTGCCAGCTTAAGACCGGGACAGGGCTACGAGCAGTACTTC
CASLRPGQGYEQYF
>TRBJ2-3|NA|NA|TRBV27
TGTGCCAGCAGTTTATCCTCGGTTTCGGACACAGATACGCAGTATTTT
CASSLSSVSDTDTQYF
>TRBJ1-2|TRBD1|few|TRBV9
TGTGCCAGCAGCGTTGGGACAGCCGACTCCTATGGCTACACCTTC
CASSVGTADSYGYTF
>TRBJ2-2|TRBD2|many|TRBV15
TGTGCCACCAGCAGGACTAGCGGGGGCGGGGAGCTGTTTTTT
CATSRTSGGGELFF
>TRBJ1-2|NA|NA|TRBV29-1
TGCAGCGTTGAACGGTCCGGGACGGGCAAGGGCTACACCTTC
CSVERSGTGKGYTF